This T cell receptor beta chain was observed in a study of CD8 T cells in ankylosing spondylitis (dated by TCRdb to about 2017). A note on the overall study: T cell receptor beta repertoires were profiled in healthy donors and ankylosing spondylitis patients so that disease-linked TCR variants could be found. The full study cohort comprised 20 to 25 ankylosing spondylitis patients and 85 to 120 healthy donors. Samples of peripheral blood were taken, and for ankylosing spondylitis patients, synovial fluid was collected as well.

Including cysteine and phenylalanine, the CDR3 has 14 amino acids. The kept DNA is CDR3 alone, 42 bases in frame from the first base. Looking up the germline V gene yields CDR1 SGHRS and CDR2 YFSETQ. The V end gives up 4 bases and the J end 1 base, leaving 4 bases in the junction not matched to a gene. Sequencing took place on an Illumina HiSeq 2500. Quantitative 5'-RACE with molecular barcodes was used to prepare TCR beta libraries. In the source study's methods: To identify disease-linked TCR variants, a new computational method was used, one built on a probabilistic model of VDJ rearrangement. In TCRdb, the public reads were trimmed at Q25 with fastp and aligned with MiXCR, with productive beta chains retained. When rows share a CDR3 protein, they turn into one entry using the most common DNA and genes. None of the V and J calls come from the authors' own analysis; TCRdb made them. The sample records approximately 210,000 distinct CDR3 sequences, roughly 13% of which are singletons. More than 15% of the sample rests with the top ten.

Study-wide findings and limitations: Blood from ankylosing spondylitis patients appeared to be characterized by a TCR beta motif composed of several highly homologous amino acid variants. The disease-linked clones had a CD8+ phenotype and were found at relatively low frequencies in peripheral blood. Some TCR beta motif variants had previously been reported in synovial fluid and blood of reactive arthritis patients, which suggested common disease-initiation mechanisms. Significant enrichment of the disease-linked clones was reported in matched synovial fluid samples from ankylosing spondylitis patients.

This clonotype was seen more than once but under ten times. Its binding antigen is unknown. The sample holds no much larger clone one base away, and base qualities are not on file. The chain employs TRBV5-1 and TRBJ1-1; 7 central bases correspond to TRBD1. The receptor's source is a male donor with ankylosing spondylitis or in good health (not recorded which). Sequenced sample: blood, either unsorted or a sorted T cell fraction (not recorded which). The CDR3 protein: CASSPGQTNTEAFF. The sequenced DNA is TGCGCCAGCAGCCCGGGACAGACGAACACTGAAGCTTTCTTT. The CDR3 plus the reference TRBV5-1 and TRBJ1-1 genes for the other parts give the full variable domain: KAGVTQTPRYLIKTRGQQVTLSCSPISGHRSVSWYQQTPGQGLQFLFEYFSETQRNKGNFPGRFSGRQFSNSRSEMNVSTLELGDSALYLCASSPGQTNTEAFFGQGTRLTVV.